Listed below are T cell receptor beta chains from one sample, sequenced in a study of beta chain features in type 1 diabetes. Produced via immunoSEQ multiplex PCR; TCRdb's table is partial and in-frame only. The data contain about 660,000 clones, over 12% of them singletons. Sequencing was done on a sample of naive CD4+ T cells from blood. The receptors stem from a man between 18 and 35 years old with type 1 diabetes. Both conserved end residues are part of each CDR3. The order of the fields is V gene, clone size, J gene, CDR3 protein. Clone sizes are given selectively: once, few, many, or a class where the clone is expanded.

v_call: TRBV19; clone_size: .; j_call: TRBJ1-1; cdr3_aa: CASNIRVRAEAFF
v_call: TRBV29-1; clone_size: few; j_call: TRBJ1-2; cdr3_aa: CSADRDSGYTF
v_call: TRBV29-1; clone_size: few; j_call: TRBJ2-3; cdr3_aa: CTSGGSSSTDTQYF
v_call: TRBV7-2; clone_size: .; j_call: TRBJ2-1; cdr3_aa: CASSLELAQFF
v_call: TRBV7-8; clone_size: .; j_call: TRBJ2-1; cdr3_aa: CASGPLLQKSSRNEQFF
v_call: TRBV18; clone_size: .; j_call: TRBJ2-5; cdr3_aa: CASSPPNGETQYF
v_call: TRBV21-1; clone_size: few; j_call: TRBJ2-7; cdr3_aa: CASTRRDRTIYEQYF
v_call: TRBV29-1; clone_size: .; j_call: TRBJ2-3; cdr3_aa: CSVEAAFMGGRTDTQYF
v_call: TRBV14; clone_size: few; j_call: TRBJ2-7; cdr3_aa: CASSQYIRDSNEQYF
v_call: TRBV7-9; clone_size: .; j_call: TRBJ1-6; cdr3_aa: CASSLPSTGQKALLHF
v_call: TRBV29-1; clone_size: .; j_call: TRBJ1-2; cdr3_aa: CSVGSPGGPDYGYTF
v_call: TRBV2; clone_size: few; j_call: TRBJ1-2; cdr3_aa: CASSAPLGTGEDYGYTF
v_call: TRBV6-6; clone_size: few; j_call: TRBJ2-7; cdr3_aa: CASTTGTSGLYEQYF
v_call: TRBV18; clone_size: .; j_call: TRBJ1-3; cdr3_aa: CASSGDISGNTIYF
v_call: TRBV2; clone_size: .; j_call: TRBJ1-6; cdr3_aa: CASSGRAGGDSPLHF
v_call: TRBV6-5; clone_size: .; j_call: TRBJ2-1; cdr3_aa: CASSYSWRSYNEQFF
v_call: TRBV19; clone_size: .; j_call: TRBJ2-3; cdr3_aa: CASSGLVSDTQYF
v_call: TRBV27; clone_size: few; j_call: TRBJ1-5; cdr3_aa: CASSSLSFRGRQPQHF
v_call: TRBV7-9; clone_size: .; j_call: TRBJ2-3; cdr3_aa: CASSSRQSTDTQYF
v_call: TRBV29-1; clone_size: few; j_call: TRBJ1-2; cdr3_aa: CSVEAPGQGIGGYTF
v_call: TRBV7-2; clone_size: .; j_call: TRBJ2-5; cdr3_aa: CASSLDVGRRQETQYF
v_call: TRBV5-1; clone_size: .; j_call: TRBJ2-6; cdr3_aa: CASHEQGFSGANVLTF
v_call: TRBV28; clone_size: few; j_call: TRBJ2-7; cdr3_aa: CASSLGSPRNEQYF
v_call: TRBV6-1; clone_size: .; j_call: TRBJ2-5; cdr3_aa: CASSEYLQQETQYF
v_call: TRBV2; clone_size: .; j_call: TRBJ2-1; cdr3_aa: CASQGESYEQFF
v_call: TRBV5-1; clone_size: few; j_call: TRBJ2-2; cdr3_aa: CASSHGGSAGAGGELFF
v_call: TRBV7-2; clone_size: .; j_call: TRBJ1-5; cdr3_aa: CASSFRVEQPQHF
v_call: TRBV30; clone_size: few; j_call: TRBJ2-4; cdr3_aa: CAWSEIGGYIQYF